The 19 T cell receptor beta chains presented below share a single source sample, sequenced in a study of blood T cell repertoires in COVID-19. Profiled with immunoSEQ multiplex PCR; TCRdb holds only in-frame clones, not every one. The sample lists fewer than 150,000 clones, about 88% seen once, with 3% to 3.5% in the top ten. Material: peripheral blood. Receptors were obtained from a man aged 35 to 55 with acute or convalescent COVID-19.

The chain joins TRBV19 to TRBJ1-2, with D unresolved. Germline assignment: CDR1 LNHDA and CDR2 SQIVND (reference sequence). Deletions cut 3 bases from V and 7 bases from J, with 15 bases between. The CDR3 extends over 14 amino acids. The CDR3 sequence is CASSIPGSPLGYTF. As DNA, the CDR3 is TGTGCCAGTAGTATTCCCGGGAGCCCGCTTGGCTACACCTTC.

The chain employs TRBV3-1 (or the pseudogene TRBV3-2) and TRBJ1-3; D is unresolved. CDR3 size: 13 residues. V was pared by 1 base and J by 4 bases, with 5 bases between. Germline loops: CDR1 LGHDT, CDR2 YNNKEL (reference sequence). The CDR3 region has the DNA TGTGCCAGCAGCCAAGTTGGCGGAAACACCATATATTTT. This codes for CASSQVGGNTIYF.

The CDR3: CASSLWTAGELFF. CDR3 nucleotides: TGTGCCAGCAGCTTGTGGACTGCCGGGGAGCTGTTTTTT. This sequence joins TRBV7-9 and TRBJ2-2; a possible D gene is TRBD2 (5 bases). The V end lost 3 bases, the J end lost 6 bases, and 8 bases lay between the germline ends. Looked up from germline, CDR1 is SEHNR and CDR2 is FQNEAQ (reference sequence). The CDR3 extends over 13 amino acids.

The CDR3 DNA is TGTGCCAGCAGGGAGGGGTCAGATACGCAGTATTTT. The encoded protein is CASREGSDTQYF. The V call is TRBV25-1, the J call TRBJ2-3, with a possible D match to TRBD2 (6 bases). Germline V gene lookup returns CDR1 MGHDK and CDR2 SYGVNS. This CDR3 contains 12 residues. V lost 6 bases and J lost 4, with 8 bases in between.

The chain is built from TRBV6-1 and TRBJ2-7; 10 nucleotides align to TRBD2. CDR1 is MNHNS and CDR2 is SASEGT in the germline V gene. The V and J ends lost 3 bases and 2 bases, in that order; junction bases with no gene match: 4. The CDR3 extends over 15 amino acids. This CDR3 is CASSDTLAGAYEQYF. The DNA for the CDR3 is TGTGCCAGCAGTGATACCCTAGCGGGGGCCTACGAGCAGTACTTC.

The chain uses TRBV30 and TRBJ1-5; D is unresolved. V was cut by 0 bases and J by 6 bases, with 9 bases left in between. This CDR3 has 13 residues. The V gene's germline CDR1 is GTSNPN and CDR2 SVGIG (reference sequence). CDR3 sequence: CAWSVPRSQPQHF. CDR3 nucleotides: TGTGCCTGGAGTGTACCCCGGAGTCAGCCCCAGCATTTT.

This clone was seen more than once but under ten times. The gene calls are TRBV9 and TRBJ1-3, with D tentatively TRBD1 (6 bases). The germline V gene encodes CDR1 SGDLS and CDR2 YYNGEE. This CDR3 has 15 residues. V shed 4 bases and J shed 2 bases, with 13 bases lying between them. The CDR3 reads CASSTQTGTGNTIYF. CDR3 coding DNA: TGTGCCAGCAGCACCCAAACAGGGACTGGAAACACCATATATTTT.

The chain is built from TRBV4-2 and TRBJ2-3, with TRBD2 matching 8 bases. Trimming cost V 0 bases and J 2 bases; bases outside gene matches: 10. Germline CDR1 and CDR2: LGHNA and YNFKEQ. The CDR3 totals 18 residues. The CDR3 coding sequence is TGTGCCAGCAGCCAAGACCCCCCCCGCGGGGGGCCCACAGATACGCAGTATTTT. Protein sequence: CASSQDPPRGGPTDTQYF.

Points on this clone: An end of the junction does not agree with germline; a read error may underlie this. The V gene is TRBV7-2, the J gene TRBJ2-1; TRBD2 matches 11 bases. This CDR3 comprises 18 residues. Per the germline V gene, CDR1 is SGHTA and CDR2 is FQGNSA. In DNA form, the CDR3 reads TGTGCCAGCAGCTTACCGCGCGGTAGCGGGGGGGGGTACAATAAGCAGTTCTTC. Translating it yields CASSLPRGSGGGYNKQFF.

The gene calls are TRBV7-9 and TRBJ2-2, with 7 positions matching TRBD2. J lost 4 bases, V lost 2 bases, and 4 bases had no gene match. This CDR3 has 15 amino acids. Germline values: CDR1 SEHNR, CDR2 FQNEAQ (reference sequence). CDR3 DNA sequence: TGTGCCAGCAGCTTACCGGGGGAGGGCACCGGGGAGCTGTTTTTT. Encoded protein: CASSLPGEGTGELFF.

In this sample, this clone turned up once. The chain combines TRBV11-2 with TRBJ2-1; 7 bases are shared with TRBD2. The germline CDR1 and CDR2 sequences are SGHAT and FQNNGV. There are 12 residues in the CDR3. With V trimmed by 5 bases and J by 12 bases, 7 bases remained unmatched. CDR3 loop: CASSTNWGGQFF. The CDR3 bases are TGTGCCAGCAGCACTAACTGGGGGGGGCAGTTCTTC.

The chain carries TRBV29-1 and TRBJ1-2; a possible D gene is TRBD1 (6 bases). The V end was cut by 3 bases, the J end by 8 bases, with 13 bases between. The CDR3 has 12 amino acids. Per the germline V gene, CDR1 is SQVTM and CDR2 is ANQGSEA. In DNA form, the CDR3 reads TGCAGCGTTGAGAGGGGGGGCTACGGCTACACCTTC. Amino acids: CSVERGGYGYTF. Supplemented by reference TRBV29-1 and TRBJ1-2, the full variable domain reads SAVISQKPSRDICQRGTSLTIQCQVDSQVTMMFWYRQQPGQSLTLIATANQGSEATYESGFVIDKFPISRPNLTFSTLTVSNMSPEDSSIYLCSVERGGYGYTFGSGTRLTVV.

This chain connects TRBV19 to TRBJ2-1; 15 bases map to TRBD2. There are 18 residues in the CDR3. V shed 5 bases, J shed 4 bases, and the junction held 9 bases outside the gene matches. The germline gives CDR1 LNHDA, CDR2 SQIVND (reference sequence). CDR3 loop: CASSVMGLAGGPYNEQFF. In DNA form, the CDR3 reads TGTGCCAGTAGTGTGATGGGACTAGCGGGGGGTCCTTACAATGAGCAGTTCTTC.

The CDR3 region is CASRDRSTEAFF. In DNA, the CDR3 is TGTGCCAGCAGGGACAGGTCTACTGAAGCTTTCTTT. This sequence joins TRBV6-5 and TRBJ1-1; 7 positions agree with TRBD1. This CDR3 has 12 residues. V dropped 6 bases and J dropped 5; count of bases not matched to a gene: 3. Germline V gene sequence: CDR1 MNHEY, CDR2 SVGAGI.

This sequence joins TRBV19 and TRBJ2-3; TRBD2 matches 11 bases. CDR1 is LNHDA, CDR2 SQIVND, per germline (reference sequence). The length of the CDR3 is 17 residues. V lost 5 bases, J lost 0 bases, and 7 bases stayed unmatched. The CDR3 sequence: CASSGGLAVPSTDTQYF. DNA of the CDR3: TGTGCCAGTAGTGGGGGACTAGCGGTACCTAGCACAGATACGCAGTATTTT.

The chain uses TRBV10-3 and TRBJ2-1; a possible D gene is TRBD1 (5 bases). CDR1 is ENHRY and CDR2 is SYGVKD in the germline V gene. This CDR3 is 13 amino acids long. Trimming stripped 8 bases from V and 5 bases from J, with 13 bases between. For the CDR3, the DNA is TGTGCCATCGGCCAGGGTCTGGACAATGAGCAGTTCTTC. Translation gives CAIGQGLDNEQFF.

The rearrangement uses TRBV7-2 and TRBJ2-3; 9 nucleotides agree with TRBD2. Per germline, CDR1 SGHTA and CDR2 FQGNSA. This CDR3 is 17 amino acids long. Trimming at V came to 1 base and at J to 4 bases, leaving 9 bases not matched to a gene. The CDR3 spells CASSLGQRGARPDTQYF. CDR3 bases: TGTGCCAGCAGCTTAGGACAGCGGGGGGCCCGCCCAGATACGCAGTATTTT.

The chain combines TRBV5-4 with TRBJ2-3; 14 bases align to TRBD2. This CDR3 has 15 amino acids. Germline V gene lookup returns CDR1 SGHNT and CDR2 YYREEE (reference sequence). After removal of 4 bases from V and 4 bases from J, the junction contained 2 bases not matched to a gene. The CDR3 sequence is CASSVTSGGADTQYF. CDR3 in DNA: TGTGCCAGCAGCGTGACTAGCGGGGGGGCAGATACGCAGTATTTT. The full variable domain, in which reference TRBV5-4 and TRBJ2-3 provide the parts outside the CDR3, is ETGVTQSPTHLIKTRGQQVTLRCSSQSGHNTVSWYQQALGQGPQFIFQYYREEENGRGNFPPRFSGLQFPNYSSELNVNALELDDSALYLCASSVTSGGADTQYFGPGTRLTVL.

The rearrangement uses TRBV12-3 or TRBV12-4 and TRBJ2-5, with D unresolved. This CDR3 contains 13 residues. V lost 7 bases and J lost 1, with 10 bases in between. CDR3 DNA sequence: TGTGCCAGCACCTCACATGGCCAAGAGACCCAGTACTTC. Encoded protein: CASTSHGQETQYF.